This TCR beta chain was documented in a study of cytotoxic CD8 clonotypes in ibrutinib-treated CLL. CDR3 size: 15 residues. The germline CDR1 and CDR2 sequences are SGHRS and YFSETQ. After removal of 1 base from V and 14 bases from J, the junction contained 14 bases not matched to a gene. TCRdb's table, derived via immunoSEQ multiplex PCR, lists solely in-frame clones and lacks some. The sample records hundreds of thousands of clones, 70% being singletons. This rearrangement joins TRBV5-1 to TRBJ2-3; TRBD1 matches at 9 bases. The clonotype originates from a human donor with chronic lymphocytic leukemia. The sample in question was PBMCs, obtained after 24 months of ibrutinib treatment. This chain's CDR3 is CASSLRDRVSPQWYF. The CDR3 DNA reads TGCGCCAGCAGCTTGAGGGACAGGGTTAGCCCGCAGTGGTATTTT.